This T cell receptor beta chain came from a study of T cell repertoires in cytomegalovirus infection. Looking at the study overall: The study used recently identified HLA-C-restricted and well-studied HLA-B-restricted CMV epitopes.

CDR3 length: 15 residues. Germline V gene data show CDR1 as SGHTA and CDR2 as FQGNSA. V lost 1 base and J lost 4; bases outside the gene matches: 5. TCRdb fed the reads into MiXCR, producing one record per CDR3 protein. The sample records hundreds of thousands of distinct CDR3 sequences, roughly a third being singletons. At least ten counts were recorded for this clonotype. Its antigen remains unknown. This TCR was sampled from a human donor in good health (CMV status not recorded). Some clones in this sample may be carry-over from other donors' samples. Specimen: cultured CD8+ T cells from PBMCs, collected from culture after CMV antigen stimulation. The chain uses TRBV7-2 and TRBJ2-5; 8 bases align to TRBD1. CDR3 sequence: CASSLDAGGRETQYF. CDR3 DNA: TGTGCCAGCAGCTTAGACGCAGGGGGCAGAGAGACCCAGTACTTC. Full variable domain (rest looked up from reference TRBV7-2 and TRBJ2-5): GAGVSQSPSNKVTEKGKDVELRCDPISGHTALYWYRQSLGQGLEFLIYFQGNSAPDKSGLPSDRFSAERTGGSVSTLTIQRTQQEDSAVYLCASSLDAGGRETQYFGPGTRLLVL.